This entry features one T cell receptor beta chain sequence. Trimming stripped 1 base from V and 7 bases from J, with 13 bases between. The CDR3 runs to 14 residues. From germline, CDR1 is LGHDT and CDR2 YNNKEL (reference sequence). This sample was included in a study of blood T cell repertoires in COVID-19. The assay was immunoSEQ multiplex PCR, and TCRdb's table has in-frame clones only and misses some. The sample includes 250,000 or so clones, 90% of them seen just once. The material sequenced was peripheral blood. The chain carries TRBV3-1 (or the pseudogene TRBV3-2) and TRBJ1-2; perhaps TRBD1 as D (5 bases). This receptor was taken from a woman aged 55-69 years with COVID-19, enrolled during active disease. CDR3 sequence (DNA): TGTGCCAGCAGCCAAGGGTCGGGGGTAGGTGGCTACACCTTC. The encoded protein is CASSQGSGVGGYTF.